The clone carrying this TCR beta chain turned up a few times. This specimen comes from a study of CD8 T cells in ankylosing spondylitis. Germline V gene sequence: CDR1 MNHNS, CDR2 SASEGT. The V end lost 5 bases, the J end lost 0 bases, and 8 bases lay between the germline ends. The CDR3 is 15 amino acids. TCRdb re-called the 5' RACE reads through MiXCR, storing one row per CDR3 protein. The sample includes 250,000 to 350,000 distinct CDR3 sequences, around 20% of them seen just once. This sequence originates from a female donor with ankylosing spondylitis or in good health (not recorded which). The chain couples TRBV6-1 to TRBJ2-6; D gene uncertain. The sequenced sample was blood, either unsorted or a sorted T cell fraction (not recorded which). CDR3 sequence: CASSKRSSGANVLTF. The DNA of the CDR3 is TGTGCCAGCAGTAAAAGGAGCTCTGGGGCCAACGTCCTGACTTTC.